The rows below give T cell receptor beta chains drawn from one sample of a study of shared clonotypes between healthy human individuals. Produced via immunoSEQ multiplex PCR; TCRdb's table is partial and in-frame only. The sample lists some 1,100,000 clones; 70% to 80% were seen once. Sequenced: memory CD4+ T cells from PBMCs. These receptors came from a man aged 18 to 30 in good health. Some clones in this sample may be carry-over from other donors' samples. Each CDR3 is given with its conserved first and last residue. The D gene is left open where the match is weak. For some rows the clone size is stated as once, few or many, or as a class when expanded; others skip it.

>TRBJ2-3|TRBD2|TRBV2|-
TGTGCCAGCAGTGAGATGGCGGGAGAAGTAGATACGCAGTATTTT
CASSEMAGEVDTQYF
>TRBJ2-7|-|TRBV29-1|-
TGCAGCGCCGCACAGGTTATCTACGAGCAGTACTTC
CSAAQVIYEQYF
>TRBJ1-3|-|TRBV7-9|-
TGTGCCAGCAGCTTAGTAACAGTCTCTGGAAACACCATATATTTT
CASSLVTVSGNTIYF
>TRBJ1-2|-|TRBV11-2|-
TGTGCCAGCAGCCCGGGACCCTCTAACTATGGCTACACCTTC
CASSPGPSNYGYTF
>TRBJ2-7|-|TRBV18|once
TGTGCCAGCTCACCAATGACTTCTACCTACGAGCAGTACTTC
CASSPMTSTYEQYF
>TRBJ2-3|-|TRBV7-2|-
TGTGCCAGCAGCCACGCCGGGGATACGCAGTATTTT
CASSHAGDTQYF
>TRBJ2-7|-|TRBV2|-
TGTGCCAGCAATGGGAGAATTACCTACGAGCAGTACTTC
CASNGRITYEQYF
>TRBJ1-2|-|TRBV7-2|-
TGTGCCAGCAGCCCGCAAGTTAGGGGCGGCTACACCTTC
CASSPQVRGGYTF
>TRBJ2-1|-|TRBV2|once
TGTGCCAGCACCGGACAGTTTTACAATGAGCAGTTCTTC
CASTGQFYNEQFF
>TRBJ2-2|-|TRBV5-1|-
TGCGCCAGCAGCTTGGGAAGGGCCGGCGGGGAGCTGTTTTTT
CASSLGRAGGELFF
>TRBJ2-7|-|TRBV6-6|few
TGTGCCAGCAGCCGCGTAACTTCGGGTGAGCAGTACTTC
CASSRVTSGEQYF
>TRBJ2-5|-|TRBV5-1|-
TGCGCCAGCAGTCCCTCACTGGGCGGGGAGACCCAGTACTTC
CASSPSLGGETQYF
>TRBJ2-3|-|TRBV6-1|-
TGTGCCAGCAGTGAAGACTTGGTAGGGGGGAGGAGCACAGATACGCAGTATTTT
CASSEDLVGGRSTDTQYF
>TRBJ2-2|TRBD2|TRBV19|-
TGTGCCAGTAGTACAGGGAGGGCCGGCACCGGGGAGCTGTTTTTT
CASSTGRAGTGELFF
>TRBJ1-2|-|TRBV14|-
TGTGCCAGCAGCCAAGTTCGCGGGCGGCCGGGATCTTATGGCTACACCTTC
CASSQVRGRPGSYGYTF
>TRBJ2-2|-|TRBV27|-
TGTGCCAGCAGTCAATCACGGACCACCGGGGAGCTGTTTTTT
CASSQSRTTGELFF
>TRBJ1-5|-|TRBV19|few
TGTGCCAGTAGTATAGGGGGGGGCACCAATCAGCCCCAGCATTTT
CASSIGGGTNQPQHF
>TRBJ1-6|-|TRBV6-5|few
TGTGCCAGCAGTTATCGGCCCCATGGGGATAATTCACCCCTCCACTTT
CASSYRPHGDNSPLHF
>TRBJ2-5|-|TRBV30|few
TGTGCCTGGAGCCTCTCCCCCCAAGAGACCCAGTACTTC
CAWSLSPQETQYF
>TRBJ2-3|-|TRBV7-6|-
TGTGCCAGCAGCTTAGGCCCGGGCACAGATACGCAGTATTTT
CASSLGPGTDTQYF
>TRBJ2-2|-|TRBV11-3|-
TGTGCCAGCAGCTTAGGTGCGTCGGGGGAGCTGTTTTTT
CASSLGASGELFF
>TRBJ1-5|-|TRBV15|-
TGTGCCACCAGCAGAACACCGGGGCCTAATCAGCCCCAGCATTTT
CATSRTPGPNQPQHF
>TRBJ2-2|TRBD1|TRBV7-8|-
TGTGCCAGCAGCCGGACAGGGGGAAACACCGGGGAGCTGTTTTTT
CASSRTGGNTGELFF
>TRBJ2-6|TRBD1|TRBV11-2|-
TGTGCCAGCAGCCTTACAGGGGGCAATATGGTTGGGGCCAACGTCCTGACTTTC
CASSLTGGNMVGANVLTF
>TRBJ2-7|TRBD2|TRBV5-1|few
TGCGCCAGCACAAAGGCGGGAGGGCCTTACGAGCAGTACTTC
CASTKAGGPYEQYF
>TRBJ2-3|-|TRBV4-1|-
TGCGCCAGCAGCCAAGATGGGAAACGACTAGTCGGGACAGATACGCAGTATTTT
CASSQDGKRLVGTDTQYF
>TRBJ1-2|TRBD1|TRBV2|-
TGTGCCAGCAGTGAAAGGGACAGCGAATTCTATGGCTACACCTTC
CASSERDSEFYGYTF
>TRBJ2-5|TRBD2|TRBV5-1|-
TGCGCCAGCAGACGGGGACTAGCGGGAGGTATTGTAGAGACCCAGTACTTC
CASRRGLAGGIVETQYF
>TRBJ2-6|-|TRBV6-6|-
TGTGCCAGCAGTTTACAGGTCTCTGGGGCCAACGTCCTGACTTTC
CASSLQVSGANVLTF
>TRBJ1-4|TRBD1|TRBV7-2|-
TGTGCCAGCAGCTTATTTGGTGGACAGGTCAATGAAAAACTGTTTTTT
CASSLFGGQVNEKLFF
>TRBJ1-1|TRBD1|TRBV5-1|-
TGCGCCACTAGCAGGGCCCAGGGGGCTGAAACTGAAGCTTTCTTT
CATSRAQGAETEAFF
>TRBJ2-7|TRBD1|TRBV5-6|-
TGTGCCAGCAGCAGACAGGGATCCCTCGAGCAGTACTTC
CASSRQGSLEQYF
>TRBJ2-3|-|TRBV9|once
TGTGCCAGCAGCGTACGTATGGTTGCGACAGATACGCAGTATTTT
CASSVRMVATDTQYF
>TRBJ2-3|-|TRBV7-3|-
TGTGCCAGCAGCCTAGGCGGAACGGATACGCAGTATTTT
CASSLGGTDTQYF
>TRBJ2-5|TRBD1|TRBV18|-
TGTGCCAGCTCACCGCCGGGACAGGGCGAGACCCAGTACTTC
CASSPPGQGETQYF
>TRBJ2-7|-|TRBV9|few
TGTGCCAGCAGCGAGGTGTCAGGGGACTCCTACGAGCAGTACTTC
CASSEVSGDSYEQYF
>TRBJ1-1|-|TRBV19|-
TGTGCCAGTAGTCCTAGCTCCGCACAAGAAGCTTTCTTT
CASSPSSAQEAFF
>TRBJ2-4|TRBD1|TRBV5-6|few
TGTGCCAGCACCCGGACAGGCAGCGGCGCAGCCAAAAACATTCAGTACTTC
CASTRTGSGAAKNIQYF
>TRBJ1-4|-|TRBV7-3|-
TGTGCCAGCAGCCCCCTAGATCGATTCGGGGAAAAACTGTTTTTT
CASSPLDRFGEKLFF
>TRBJ1-5|TRBD1|TRBV5-8|once
TGTGCCAGCAGCCGAACCAGGGGGTCGGGCAATCAGCCCCAGCATTTT
CASSRTRGSGNQPQHF
>TRBJ1-1|-|TRBV30|-
TGTGCCTCCTTCGACAGGAACACTGAAGCTTTCTTT
CASFDRNTEAFF
>TRBJ2-7|-|TRBV6-5|-
TGTGCCAGCAGGCCTGGACCCCAAGAGGAGCAGTACTTC
CASRPGPQEEQYF
>TRBJ2-7|-|TRBV19|many
TGTGCCAGTAGTCCTCAGGGGTACGAGCAGTACTTC
CASSPQGYEQYF
>TRBJ1-1|TRBD1|TRBV28|-
TGTGCCAGCACCGGGACAGGGGGAAACACTGAAGCTTTCTTT
CASTGTGGNTEAFF
>TRBJ2-3|-|TRBV7-9|-
TGTGCCAGCAGCCCACTTTATGATACGCAGTATTTT
CASSPLYDTQYF
>TRBJ2-1|-|TRBV25-1|-
TGTGCCAGCACTCATTCCGGGGTCTACAATGAGCAGTTCTTC
CASTHSGVYNEQFF
>TRBJ1-1|-|TRBV11-2|few
TGTGCCAGCAGCCGTGAGCGGGGTACTGAAGCTTTCTTT
CASSRERGTEAFF
>TRBJ2-2|TRBD2|TRBV9|few
TGTGCCAGCAGCGCGGGACTAGCGGAGAACACCGGGGAGCTGTTTTTT
CASSAGLAENTGELFF
>TRBJ1-1|-|TRBV18|-
TGTGCCAGCTCAACGACAGTTGTCACTGAAGCTTTCTTT
CASSTTVVTEAFF
>TRBJ2-1|-|TRBV7-2|-
TGTGCCAGCAGCCGCGGCCGGGGTTTTAATGAGCAGTTCTTC
CASSRGRGFNEQFF
>TRBJ1-3|-|TRBV19|few
TGTGCCAGTAGTATCGCAAGGGGCTTTCTTGGAAACACCATATATTTT
CASSIARGFLGNTIYF
>TRBJ2-1|-|TRBV29-1|-
TGCAGCGTTTCAAGGGGAAATGAGCAGTTCTTC
CSVSRGNEQFF
>TRBJ2-3|-|TRBV11-2|-
TGTGCCAGCAGCTTCCGGATCGGGAGCACAGATACGCAGTATTTT
CASSFRIGSTDTQYF
>TRBJ1-1|-|TRBV30|-
TGTGCCTGGAGTTGGCAGGCGAACACTGAAGCTTTCTTT
CAWSWQANTEAFF
>TRBJ1-2|-|TRBV5-4|-
TGTGCCAGCAGCTCGTTGCAGGGCGAAAGCTACACCTTC
CASSSLQGESYTF